This is a list of T cell receptor beta chains from one sample in a study of T cell responses to AZD1222 COVID-19 vaccine. Sequenced by immunoSEQ multiplex PCR; TCRdb stores in-frame clones only, minus some. The table records some 150,000 clones, under 95% of them present only once. This material consisted of peripheral blood, taken 28 days after the second AZD1222 dose. The receptors here all came from an adult who received the AZD1222 COVID-19 vaccine. CDR3s include the opening cysteine and the closing phenylalanine or tryptophan. Fields, in order: J gene, D gene, clone size, V gene, CDR3 protein, CDR3 DNA. D genes are given only for firm matches. Expanded clones get a size class; other rows say once, few or many, or leave the size out.

J: TRBJ1-1
D: -
size: -
V: TRBV19
CDR3: CASSMNTEAFF
DNA: TGTGCCAGTAGTATGAACACTGAAGCTTTCTTT

J: TRBJ2-7
D: TRBD1
size: -
V: TRBV6-5
CDR3: CASSSSGTGSYEQYF
DNA: TGTGCCAGCAGTTCCTCCGGGACAGGGTCCTACGAGCAGTACTTC

J: TRBJ1-3
D: -
size: -
V: TRBV14
CDR3: CASSRTDRSSGNTIYF
DNA: TGTGCCAGCAGCCGAACCGACAGATCCTCTGGAAACACCATATATTTT

J: TRBJ1-5
D: -
size: -
V: TRBV4-2
CDR3: CASSQDVREVNQPQHF
DNA: TGTGCCAGCAGCCAAGATGTCCGGGAGGTCAATCAGCCCCAGCATTTT

J: TRBJ1-4
D: -
size: -
V: TRBV19
CDR3: CASSPMRQDEKLFF
DNA: TGTGCCAGTAGTCCCATGAGACAAGATGAAAAACTGTTTTTT

J: TRBJ2-7
D: TRBD1
size: -
V: TRBV18
CDR3: CASSPWDSLGEQYF
DNA: TGTGCCAGCTCACCCTGGGACAGCCTGGGCGAGCAGTACTTC

J: TRBJ2-7
D: -
size: -
V: TRBV29-1
CDR3: CSVARRENYEQYF
DNA: TGCAGCGTTGCTCGGCGGGAAAACTACGAGCAGTACTTC

J: TRBJ2-1
D: TRBD2
size: -
V: TRBV3-1/TRBV3-2
CDR3: CASSLLALAEQFF
DNA: TGTGCCAGCAGCCTACTAGCGTTAGCAGAGCAGTTCTTC

J: TRBJ1-5
D: TRBD1
size: -
V: TRBV7-2
CDR3: CASRRTGTGDNQPQHF
DNA: TGTGCCAGCAGACGAACCGGGACAGGGGACAATCAGCCCCAGCATTTT

J: TRBJ2-2
D: -
size: -
V: TRBV5-1
CDR3: CASSFKNTQDGELFF
DNA: TGCGCCAGCAGCTTTAAAAACACCCAGGACGGGGAGCTGTTTTTT

J: TRBJ2-3
D: -
size: -
V: TRBV5-1
CDR3: CASSLAGQDTQYF
DNA: TGCGCCAGCAGCTTGGCCGGGCAAGATACGCAGTATTTT

J: TRBJ1-5
D: -
size: -
V: TRBV7-3
CDR3: CASSYPGARRF
DNA: TGTGCCAGCAGCTACCCCGGGGCCAGGCGGTTT

J: TRBJ1-1
D: -
size: -
V: TRBV20-1
CDR3: CSATSQTEAFF
DNA: TGCAGTGCTACCTCTCAAACTGAAGCTTTCTTT

J: TRBJ2-3
D: TRBD1
size: once
V: TRBV29-1
CDR3: CSVKGWGQGSITGTDTQYF
DNA: TGCAGCGTAAAGGGGTGGGGACAGGGCTCAATTACAGGCACAGATACGCAGTATTTT

J: TRBJ1-2
D: TRBD1
size: -
V: TRBV7-8
CDR3: CASSLAGTGNGYTF
DNA: TGTGCCAGCAGCTTAGCGGGGACAGGGAATGGCTACACCTTC

J: TRBJ1-3
D: -
size: -
V: TRBV29-1
CDR3: CSVETVLEGSGNTIYF
DNA: TGCAGCGTTGAGACAGTCCTCGAGGGCTCTGGAAACACCATATATTTT

J: TRBJ1-6
D: -
size: -
V: TRBV7-9
CDR3: CASSSEVFGSPLHF
DNA: TGTGCCAGCTCGTCTGAGGTTTTTGGTTCACCCCTCCACTTT

J: TRBJ1-1
D: -
size: -
V: TRBV10-3
CDR3: CAISQVGVTEAFF
DNA: TGTGCCATCAGTCAGGTCGGGGTAACTGAAGCTTTCTTT

J: TRBJ2-1
D: -
size: -
V: TRBV2
CDR3: CASSAPRWTDNEQFF
DNA: TGTGCCAGCAGTGCTCCGAGGTGGACCGACAATGAGCAGTTCTTC

J: TRBJ2-1
D: -
size: -
V: TRBV7-9
CDR3: CASRRGGSYNEQFF
DNA: TGTGCCTCACGACGAGGGGGCTCCTACAATGAGCAGTTCTTC

J: TRBJ2-2
D: TRBD2
size: once
V: TRBV5-1
CDR3: CASSPGGGSNTGELFF
DNA: TGCGCCAGCAGCCCGGGGGGGGGCTCGAACACCGGGGAGCTGTTTTTT

J: TRBJ1-1
D: -
size: -
V: TRBV6-5
CDR3: CASSYLAGSGDTEAFF
DNA: TGTGCCAGCAGTTACCTGGCAGGGAGCGGGGACACTGAAGCTTTCTTT

J: TRBJ2-5
D: -
size: -
V: TRBV11-2
CDR3: CASSLGLLARQETQYF
DNA: TGTGCCAGCAGCTTAGGGTTGCTAGCCCGGCAAGAGACCCAGTACTTC

J: TRBJ1-3
D: -
size: -
V: TRBV21-1
CDR3: CARDCSGNTIYF
DNA: TGTGCCAGGGACTGCTCTGGAAACACCATATATTTT

J: TRBJ1-5
D: -
size: -
V: TRBV7-8
CDR3: CASSWLGGGEVQPQHF
DNA: TGTGCCAGCAGCTGGCTGGGGGGGGGAGAGGTTCAGCCCCAGCATTTT

J: TRBJ1-2
D: -
size: once
V: TRBV2
CDR3: CASRPRPEGYGYTF
DNA: TGTGCCAGCAGACCCCGCCCCGAAGGGTATGGCTACACCTTC

J: TRBJ1-3
D: -
size: -
V: TRBV21-1
CDR3: CASSKDRPDSYPGNTIYF
DNA: TGTGCCAGCAGCAAAGATAGGCCAGACTCTTACCCTGGAAACACCATATATTTT

J: TRBJ2-1
D: -
size: -
V: TRBV27
CDR3: CASSRGRAQFF
DNA: TGTGCCAGCAGTCGAGGTCGGGCTCAGTTCTTC

J: TRBJ2-7
D: TRBD2
size: -
V: TRBV4-1
CDR3: CASSHASGSLTYEQYF
DNA: TGCGCCAGCAGCCATGCCAGCGGGAGTCTCACCTACGAGCAGTACTTC

J: TRBJ1-3
D: TRBD1
size: -
V: TRBV29-1
CDR3: CSVLTGATMTGNTIYF
DNA: TGCAGCGTTTTGACAGGGGCTACAATGACTGGAAACACCATATATTTT

J: TRBJ2-3
D: -
size: -
V: TRBV5-1
CDR3: CASSFGFTDTQYF
DNA: TGCGCCAGCAGCTTCGGCTTCACAGATACGCAGTATTTT

J: TRBJ1-4
D: -
size: -
V: TRBV12-3/TRBV12-4
CDR3: CASSPSEKLFF
DNA: TGTGCCAGCAGCCCGTCGGAAAAACTGTTTTTT

J: TRBJ1-1
D: -
size: -
V: TRBV3-1/TRBV3-2
CDR3: CASSQDWTAEAFF
DNA: TGTGCCAGCAGCCAAGATTGGACAGCCGAAGCTTTCTTT

J: TRBJ2-7
D: -
size: -
V: TRBV5-1
CDR3: CASSLSRQRGDSYEQYF
DNA: TGCGCCAGCAGCCTCTCCCGTCAAAGAGGGGACTCCTACGAGCAGTACTTC

J: TRBJ1-2
D: TRBD1
size: -
V: TRBV2
CDR3: CASRGTVTNYGYTF
DNA: TGTGCCAGCAGGGGGACAGTCACTAACTATGGCTACACCTTC

J: TRBJ2-1
D: TRBD2
size: once
V: TRBV27
CDR3: CASSPGTRYNEQFF
DNA: TGTGCCAGCAGTCCAGGGACTAGATACAATGAGCAGTTCTTC

J: TRBJ2-7
D: TRBD2
size: -
V: TRBV4-2
CDR3: CASSQELAGGYEQYF
DNA: TGTGCCAGCAGCCAGGAACTAGCGGGGGGGTACGAGCAGTACTTC

J: TRBJ2-1
D: -
size: once
V: TRBV25-1
CDR3: CASRVIWPRKNNEQFF
DNA: TGTGCCAGCAGGGTAATATGGCCTCGGAAGAACAATGAGCAGTTCTTC

J: TRBJ1-2
D: -
size: -
V: TRBV15
CDR3: CATSRDRGSEGYTF
DNA: TGTGCCACCAGCAGAGATCGGGGGTCCGAGGGCTACACCTTC

J: TRBJ2-7
D: -
size: -
V: TRBV5-5
CDR3: CASSLRSHEQYF
DNA: TGTGCCAGCAGCTTGAGGAGTCACGAGCAGTACTTC

J: TRBJ2-7
D: TRBD2
size: -
V: TRBV18
CDR3: CASSPPNSGVSGSYEQYF
DNA: TGTGCCAGCTCACCACCGAATAGCGGGGTTTCGGGCTCCTACGAGCAGTACTTC

J: TRBJ1-1
D: -
size: -
V: TRBV29-1
CDR3: CSVAEGQGTEAFF
DNA: TGCAGCGTGGCCGAAGGGCAGGGGACTGAAGCTTTCTTT

J: TRBJ1-1
D: -
size: -
V: TRBV15
CDR3: CATSRTGRTEAFF
DNA: TGTGCCACCAGCAGAACAGGGAGGACTGAAGCTTTCTTT

J: TRBJ1-1
D: -
size: -
V: TRBV5-5
CDR3: CASSLVDRGGAFF
DNA: TGTGCCAGCAGCTTGGTAGATCGGGGAGGTGCTTTCTTT

J: TRBJ2-7
D: -
size: -
V: TRBV2
CDR3: CASSGDGPYEQYF
DNA: TGTGCCAGCAGTGGGGACGGACCCTACGAGCAGTACTTC

J: TRBJ2-7
D: TRBD1
size: -
V: TRBV2
CDR3: CASSTGATYEQYF
DNA: TGTGCCAGCAGCACAGGGGCAACCTACGAGCAGTACTTC

J: TRBJ2-1
D: TRBD1
size: -
V: TRBV27
CDR3: CASSPMTGAGNEQFF
DNA: TGTGCCAGCAGTCCAATGACAGGGGCCGGGAATGAGCAGTTCTTC

J: TRBJ1-2
D: -
size: -
V: TRBV27
CDR3: CASSSDSLYGYTF
DNA: TGTGCCAGCAGTTCCGACAGCCTCTATGGCTACACCTTC

J: TRBJ1-1
D: -
size: -
V: TRBV5-1
CDR3: CASRGAPNTEAFF
DNA: TGCGCCAGCAGGGGGGCCCCGAACACTGAAGCTTTCTTT

J: TRBJ2-2
D: -
size: -
V: TRBV9
CDR3: CASSVDLRTPTGELFF
DNA: TGTGCCAGCAGCGTAGATCTTCGGACACCCACCGGGGAGCTGTTTTTT

J: TRBJ1-6
D: -
size: -
V: TRBV5-1
CDR3: CASSDRIEASPLHF
DNA: TGCGCCAGCAGCGACAGGATCGAGGCTTCACCCCTCCACTTT

J: TRBJ1-1
D: -
size: once
V: TRBV30
CDR3: CAWNRAPNTEAFF
DNA: TGTGCCTGGAATAGGGCTCCGAACACTGAAGCTTTCTTT

J: TRBJ2-7
D: TRBD2
size: -
V: TRBV6-1
CDR3: CASSERGVHEQYF
DNA: TGTGCCAGCAGTGAACGGGGGGTCCACGAGCAGTACTTC

J: TRBJ1-1
D: -
size: -
V: TRBV25-1
CDR3: CASSAQRKGATEAFF
DNA: TGTGCCAGCAGTGCCCAAAGGAAAGGGGCCACTGAAGCTTTCTTT

J: TRBJ1-2
D: TRBD1
size: -
V: TRBV7-2
CDR3: CASSFSTRQGNYGYTF
DNA: TGTGCCAGCAGCTTCTCGACCCGACAGGGCAACTATGGCTACACCTTC

J: TRBJ1-1
D: TRBD1
size: -
V: TRBV18
CDR3: CASSLTTGTESEAFF
DNA: TGTGCCAGCTCACTAACAACCGGGACAGAGAGTGAAGCTTTCTTT

J: TRBJ1-1
D: -
size: once
V: TRBV5-1
CDR3: CASSLEGLLRGTEAFF
DNA: TGCGCCAGCAGCTTGGAGGGACTCCTGAGAGGCACTGAAGCTTTCTTT

J: TRBJ1-5
D: -
size: -
V: TRBV4-1
CDR3: CASSPGQSDQPQHF
DNA: TGCGCCAGCAGCCCCGGACAGTCAGATCAGCCCCAGCATTTT

J: TRBJ1-1
D: -
size: -
V: TRBV7-6
CDR3: CASSLAGGTNTEAFF
DNA: TGTGCCAGCAGCTTAGCGGGTGGGACGAACACTGAAGCTTTCTTT

J: TRBJ2-1
D: TRBD1
size: -
V: TRBV6-7
CDR3: CASGSFSFGTGQKNGNEQFF
DNA: TGTGCCAGCGGAAGCTTCTCCTTCGGGACAGGACAGAAGAACGGGAATGAGCAGTTCTTC